Described below is a single T cell receptor beta chain sequence and its context. Its cognate antigen has yet to be identified. No much larger clone is present one base from it, and per-base qualities are unavailable. The germline V gene (reference sequence) sets CDR1 to LNHNV and CDR2 to YYDKDF. Relative to germline, V is 5 bases shorter and J is 4 bases shorter, with 9 bases between their ends. Its CDR3 holds 13 amino acids, cysteine through phenylalanine. Only CDR3 DNA is held: 39 bases, read in frame from base 1. Sequencing took place on an Illumina HiSeq 1500. TCRdb reran the public reads through fastp at Q25 and MiXCR, keeping productive beta chains. Each entry is one CDR3 protein sequence, shown with its most common DNA and genes. Here the sample has around 740,000 distinct CDR3 sequences; 35% to 45% occur a single time. Together, the top ten hold 2.5% to 3% of the sample. The data originate from a study of T cell repertoires in cytomegalovirus infection (dated by TCRdb to between 2019 and 2020). For the wider study: Because public TCR beta signatures pointed to carriage of CMV infection together with the matching HLA type, the HLA type of each donor mattered for the analysis.

Points the paper makes about the study in general: The ex vivo response was dominated by HLA-C-restricted CMV-specific TCR beta clonotypes, which also provided the single most frequent clonotype in two of eight donors. In both this cohort and an independent roughly 360-donor cohort, the cumulative frequency of public TCR beta family members distinguished carriers of CMV infection plus the relevant HLA type.

The sequenced sample was PBMCs. The receptor was derived from a human donor in good health (CMV status not recorded). Some clones in this sample may be carry-over from other donors' samples. The rearranged chain carries TRBV15 and TRBJ2-4; the D segment may tentatively be TRBD1 or TRBD2, each giving 5 matched bases. CDR3 sequence: CATSRGRKNIQYF. The DNA sequence follows: TGTGCCACCAGCCGGGGACGGAAAAACATTCAGTACTTC.